This TCR beta chain is from a study of shared clonotypes between healthy human individuals. General study results and limits: Non-shared clonotypes displayed generation probabilities falling below those of clonotypes present in all four donors. An expected dependence of interdonor clonotype sharing on sequencing depth was noted.

Assay execution proceeded at the deep level. Here immunoSEQ multiplex PCR was the method, and the copy in TCRdb shows in-frame clones only, minus some. The sample contains millions of clones, about 92% of which appear only once. For this clone: Its antigen is undetermined.

There are 16 residues in the CDR3. Germline CDR1 and CDR2: SEHNR and FQNEAQ (reference sequence). Trimming at V came to 8 bases and at J to 8 bases, leaving 15 bases not matched to a gene. CD45RA+ naive and CD45RA-negative memory subsets were separated from CD4+ cells. Specimen: naive CD4+ T cells from PBMCs. Stated subset: CD45RA+ positively selected. J is TRBJ2-1 and V is TRBV7-9; 10 positions agree with TRBD2. The clonotype originates from a man aged 18 to 30 in good health. Some clones in this sample may be carry-over from other donors' samples. The CDR3 is CASAHRSGRGIDEQFF. CDR3 sequence (DNA): TGTGCCAGCGCACACCGAAGCGGGAGGGGCATTGATGAGCAGTTCTTC.